There are many counts of the clone carrying this TCR beta chain. This specimen belongs to a study of response to subunit inactivated influenza vaccine. TCRdb processed the RT-PCR reads anew with MiXCR; each CDR3 protein has one entry. The sample shows over 150,000 distinct CDR3 sequences, under 15% of them seen only once. This CDR3 comprises 12 residues. V was pared by 6 bases and J by 6 bases, with 9 bases between. The chain couples TRBV12-3 or TRBV12-4 to TRBJ2-1, with no clear D. Sequenced here: CD8+ T cells sorted from PBMCs, sampled about 5 days after vaccination. This receptor was identified in a middle-aged man who received an inactivated influenza vaccine. The DNA of the CDR3 is TGTGCCAGCAGCCTCTATGGCAATGAGCAGTTCTTC. Translating it yields CASSLYGNEQFF.